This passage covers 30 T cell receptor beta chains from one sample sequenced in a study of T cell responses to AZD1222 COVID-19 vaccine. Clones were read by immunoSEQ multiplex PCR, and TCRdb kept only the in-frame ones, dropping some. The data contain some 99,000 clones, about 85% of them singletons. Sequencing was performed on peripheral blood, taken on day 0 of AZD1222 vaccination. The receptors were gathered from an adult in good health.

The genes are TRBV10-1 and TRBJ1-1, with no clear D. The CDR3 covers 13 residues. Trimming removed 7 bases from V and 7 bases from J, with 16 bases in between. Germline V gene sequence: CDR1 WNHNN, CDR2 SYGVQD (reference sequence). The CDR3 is CASIGGTVREAFF. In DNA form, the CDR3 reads TGCGCCAGCATCGGAGGTACGGTCCGTGAAGCTTTCTTT.

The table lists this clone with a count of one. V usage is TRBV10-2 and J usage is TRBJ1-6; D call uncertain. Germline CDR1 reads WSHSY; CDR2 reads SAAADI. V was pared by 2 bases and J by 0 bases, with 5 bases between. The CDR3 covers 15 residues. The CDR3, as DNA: TGCGCCAGCAGTGAGGCGGGCTCCTATAATTCACCCCTCCACTTT. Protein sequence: CASSEAGSYNSPLHF.

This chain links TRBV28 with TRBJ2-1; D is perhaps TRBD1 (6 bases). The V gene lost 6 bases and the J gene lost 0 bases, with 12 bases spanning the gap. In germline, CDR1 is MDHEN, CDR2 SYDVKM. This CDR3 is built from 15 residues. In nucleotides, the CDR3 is TGTGCCAGCAGCCTGACAGGAAGCTCCTACAATGAGCAGTTCTTC. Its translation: CASSLTGSSYNEQFF.

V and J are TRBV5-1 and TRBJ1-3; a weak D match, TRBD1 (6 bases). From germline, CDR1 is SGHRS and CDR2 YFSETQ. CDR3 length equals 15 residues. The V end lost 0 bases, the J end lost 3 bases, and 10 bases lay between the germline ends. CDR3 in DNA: TGCGCCAGCAGCTTGGGGAACAGGGTTGGAAACACCATATATTTT. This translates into CASSLGNRVGNTIYF.

CDR3 in amino acids: CASTFRGGAEAFF. The CDR3 DNA follows: TGTGCCAGCACCTTTAGGGGGGGGGCGGAAGCTTTCTTT. The V gene is TRBV27, the J gene TRBJ1-1, with D possibly matching TRBD1 (6 bases). V was cut by 7 bases and J by 8 bases, with 17 bases left in between. Looked up from germline, CDR1 is MNHEY and CDR2 is SMNVEV (reference sequence). This CDR3 spans 13 amino acids.

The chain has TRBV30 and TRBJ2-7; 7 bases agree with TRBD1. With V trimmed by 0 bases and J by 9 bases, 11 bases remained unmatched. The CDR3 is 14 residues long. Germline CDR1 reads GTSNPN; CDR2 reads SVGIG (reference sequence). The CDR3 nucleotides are TGTGCCTGGAGTGTAAAGGGGGCGCCGGTCGGGCAGTACTTC. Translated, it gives CAWSVKGAPVGQYF.

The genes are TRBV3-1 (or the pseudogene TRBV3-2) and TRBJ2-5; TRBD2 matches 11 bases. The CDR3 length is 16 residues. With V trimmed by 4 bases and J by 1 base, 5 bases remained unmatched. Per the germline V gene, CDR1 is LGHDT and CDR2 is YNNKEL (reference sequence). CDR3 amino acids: CASSPRLAGIQETQYF. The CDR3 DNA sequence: TGTGCCAGCAGCCCAAGACTAGCGGGAATCCAAGAGACCCAGTACTTC.

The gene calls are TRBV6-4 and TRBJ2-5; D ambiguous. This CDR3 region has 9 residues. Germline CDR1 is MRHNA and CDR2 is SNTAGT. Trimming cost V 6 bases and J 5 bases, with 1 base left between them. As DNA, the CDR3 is TGTGCCAGCAGGGAGACCCAGTACTTC. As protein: CASRETQYF.

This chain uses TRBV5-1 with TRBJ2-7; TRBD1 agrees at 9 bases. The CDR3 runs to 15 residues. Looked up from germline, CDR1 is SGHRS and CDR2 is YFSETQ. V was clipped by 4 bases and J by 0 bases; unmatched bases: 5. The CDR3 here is CASSGMDRGSYEQYF. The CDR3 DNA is TGCGCCAGCAGCGGCATGGACAGGGGCTCCTACGAGCAGTACTTC.

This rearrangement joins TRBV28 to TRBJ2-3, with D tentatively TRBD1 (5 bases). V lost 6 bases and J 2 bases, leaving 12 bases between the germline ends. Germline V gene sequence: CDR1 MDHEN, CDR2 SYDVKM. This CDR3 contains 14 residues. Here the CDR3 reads CASSQTDYTDTQYF. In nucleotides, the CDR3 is TGTGCCAGCAGCCAGACAGATTACACAGATACGCAGTATTTT.

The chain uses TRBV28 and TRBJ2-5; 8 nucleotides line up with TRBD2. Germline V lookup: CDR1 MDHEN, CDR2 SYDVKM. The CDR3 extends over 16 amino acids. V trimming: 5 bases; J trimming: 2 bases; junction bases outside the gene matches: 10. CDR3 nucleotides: TGTGCCAGCAGTGAGCGGGAGCCGACTATACAAGAGACCCAGTACTTC. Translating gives CASSEREPTIQETQYF.

This CDR3 is CASSLRATPLRGNEQFF. The CDR3 nucleotides read TGTGCCAGCAGTTTAAGGGCAACCCCTCTTAGGGGCAATGAGCAGTTCTTC. V and J are TRBV27 and TRBJ2-1; the D gene is possibly TRBD1 (5 bases). Germline V lookup: CDR1 MNHEY, CDR2 SMNVEV (reference sequence). This CDR3 is built from 17 residues. V lost 2 bases and J lost 6, with 20 bases in between.

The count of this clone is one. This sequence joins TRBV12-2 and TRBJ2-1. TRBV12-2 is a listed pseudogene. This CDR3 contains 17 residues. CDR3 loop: CASRLRQEGDQSNEQFF. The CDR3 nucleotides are TGTGCAAGTCGCTTACGTCAGGAGGGGGACCAAAGCAATGAGCAGTTCTTC.

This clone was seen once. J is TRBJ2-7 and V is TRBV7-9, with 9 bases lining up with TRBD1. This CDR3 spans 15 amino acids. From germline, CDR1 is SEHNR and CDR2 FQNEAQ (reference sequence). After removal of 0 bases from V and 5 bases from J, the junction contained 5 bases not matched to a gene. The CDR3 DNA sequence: TGTGCCAGCAGCTTAGCACAGGGGGCTTACCACGAGCAGTACTTC. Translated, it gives CASSLAQGAYHEQYF. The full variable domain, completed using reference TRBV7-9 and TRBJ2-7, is DTGVSQNPRHKITKRGQNVTFRCDPISEHNRLYWYRQTLGQGPEFLTYFQNEAQLEKSRLLSDRFSAERPKGSFSTLEIQRTEQGDSAMYLCASSLAQGAYHEQYFGPGTRLTVT.

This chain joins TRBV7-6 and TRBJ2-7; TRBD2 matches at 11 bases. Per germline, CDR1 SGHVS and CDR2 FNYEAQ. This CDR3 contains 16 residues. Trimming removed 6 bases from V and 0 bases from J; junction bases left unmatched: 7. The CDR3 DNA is TGTGCCAGCAGTTCCCCTAGCGGGAGGTTCTCCTACGAGCAGTACTTC. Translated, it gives CASSSPSGRFSYEQYF.

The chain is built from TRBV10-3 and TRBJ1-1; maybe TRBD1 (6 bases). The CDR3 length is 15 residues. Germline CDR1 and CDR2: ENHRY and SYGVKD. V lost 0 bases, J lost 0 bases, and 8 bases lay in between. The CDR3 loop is CAISESQGMNTEAFF. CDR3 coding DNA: TGTGCCATCAGTGAGTCACAGGGCATGAACACTGAAGCTTTCTTT.

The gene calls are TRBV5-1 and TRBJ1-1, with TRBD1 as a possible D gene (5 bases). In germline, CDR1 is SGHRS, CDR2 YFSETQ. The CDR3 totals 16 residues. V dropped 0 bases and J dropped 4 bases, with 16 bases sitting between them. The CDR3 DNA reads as TGCGCCAGCAGCTTGGGGGCTTCAACGGGGACCACTGAAGCTTTCTTT. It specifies CASSLGASTGTTEAFF.

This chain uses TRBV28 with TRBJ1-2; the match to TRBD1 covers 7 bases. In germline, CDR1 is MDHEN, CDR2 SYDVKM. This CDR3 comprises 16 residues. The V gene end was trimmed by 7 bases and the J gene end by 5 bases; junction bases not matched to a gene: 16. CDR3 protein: CASTRGRHRGTYGYTF. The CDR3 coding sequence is TGTGCCAGCACCCGAGGGCGTCACAGGGGCACTTATGGCTACACCTTC.

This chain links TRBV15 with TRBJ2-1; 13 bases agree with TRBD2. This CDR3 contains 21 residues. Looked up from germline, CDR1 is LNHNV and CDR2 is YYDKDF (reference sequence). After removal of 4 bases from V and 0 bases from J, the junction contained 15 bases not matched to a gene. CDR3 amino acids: CATSKVLHKGLAGSSYNEQFF. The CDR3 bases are TGTGCCACCAGCAAAGTATTGCACAAGGGACTAGCGGGAAGCTCCTACAATGAGCAGTTCTTC.

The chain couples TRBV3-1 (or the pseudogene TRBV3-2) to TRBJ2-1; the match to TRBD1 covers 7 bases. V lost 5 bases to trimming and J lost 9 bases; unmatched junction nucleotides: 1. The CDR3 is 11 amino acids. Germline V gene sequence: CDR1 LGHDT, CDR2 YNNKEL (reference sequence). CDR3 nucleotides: TGTGCCAGCAGCTCAGGGGGTGAGCAGTTCTTC. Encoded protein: CASSSGGEQFF.

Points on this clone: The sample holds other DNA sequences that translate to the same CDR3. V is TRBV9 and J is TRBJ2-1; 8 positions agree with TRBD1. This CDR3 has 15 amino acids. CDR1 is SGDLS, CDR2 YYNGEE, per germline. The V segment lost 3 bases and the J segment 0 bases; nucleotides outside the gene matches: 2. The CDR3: CASSGQGNSYNEQFF. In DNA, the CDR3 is TGTGCCAGCAGCGGACAGGGGAACTCCTACAATGAGCAGTTCTTC.

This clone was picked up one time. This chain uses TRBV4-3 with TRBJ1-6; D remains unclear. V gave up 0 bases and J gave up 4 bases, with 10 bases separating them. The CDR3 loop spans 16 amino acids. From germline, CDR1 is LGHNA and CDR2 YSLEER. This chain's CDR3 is CASSQDLVQYNSPLHF. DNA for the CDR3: TGCGCCAGCAGCCAAGATTTAGTACAGTATAATTCACCCCTCCACTTT.

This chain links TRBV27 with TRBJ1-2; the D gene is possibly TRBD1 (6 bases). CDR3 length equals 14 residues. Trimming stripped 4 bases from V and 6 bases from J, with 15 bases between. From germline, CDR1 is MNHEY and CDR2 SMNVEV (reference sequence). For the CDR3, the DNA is TGTGCCAGCAGTTCCCCCGACAGGCTAAATGGCTACACCTTC. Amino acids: CASSSPDRLNGYTF.

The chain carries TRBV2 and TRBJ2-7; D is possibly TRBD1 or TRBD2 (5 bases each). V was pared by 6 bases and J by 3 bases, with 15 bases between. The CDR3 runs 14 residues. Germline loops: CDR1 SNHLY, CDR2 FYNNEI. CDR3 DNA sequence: TGTGCCAGCAGGGCGAGGGGAAGCGACTACGAGCAGTACTTC. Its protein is CASRARGSDYEQYF.

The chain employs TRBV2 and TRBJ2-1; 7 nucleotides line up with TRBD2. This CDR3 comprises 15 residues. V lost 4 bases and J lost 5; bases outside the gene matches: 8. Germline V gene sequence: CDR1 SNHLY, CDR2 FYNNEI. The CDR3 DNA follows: TGTGCCAGCAGTGGTGGGGCGGGAGCCCACAATGAGCAGTTCTTC. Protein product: CASSGGAGAHNEQFF.

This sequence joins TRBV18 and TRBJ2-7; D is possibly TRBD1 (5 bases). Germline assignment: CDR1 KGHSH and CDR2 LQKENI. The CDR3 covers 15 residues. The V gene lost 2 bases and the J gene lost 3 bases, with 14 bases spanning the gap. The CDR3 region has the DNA TGTGCCAGCTCACCAAACCAGGGCCTCCACTACGAGCAGTACTTC. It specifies CASSPNQGLHYEQYF.

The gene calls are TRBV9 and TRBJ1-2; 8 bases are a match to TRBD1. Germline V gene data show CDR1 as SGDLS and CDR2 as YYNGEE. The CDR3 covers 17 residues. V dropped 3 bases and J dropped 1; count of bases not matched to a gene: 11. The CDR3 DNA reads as TGTGCCAGCAGCGCCACCGTCGGACAGGGATATAACTATGGCTACACCTTC. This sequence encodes CASSATVGQGYNYGYTF.

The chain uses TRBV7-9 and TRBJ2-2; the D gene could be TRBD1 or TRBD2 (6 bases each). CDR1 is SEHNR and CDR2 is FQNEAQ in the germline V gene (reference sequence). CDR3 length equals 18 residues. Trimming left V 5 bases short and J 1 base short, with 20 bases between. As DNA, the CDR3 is TGTGCCAGCAGCCCCCGGGGGAAGACAGGCCAGAACACCGGGGAGCTGTTTTTT. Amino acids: CASSPRGKTGQNTGELFF.

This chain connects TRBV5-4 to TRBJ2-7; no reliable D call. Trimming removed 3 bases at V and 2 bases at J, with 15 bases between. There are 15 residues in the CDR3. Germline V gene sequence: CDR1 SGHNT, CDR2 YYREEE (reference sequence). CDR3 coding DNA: TGTGCCAGCAGCTATGACAACCCGGCGGCCTACGAGCAGTACTTC. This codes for CASSYDNPAAYEQYF.

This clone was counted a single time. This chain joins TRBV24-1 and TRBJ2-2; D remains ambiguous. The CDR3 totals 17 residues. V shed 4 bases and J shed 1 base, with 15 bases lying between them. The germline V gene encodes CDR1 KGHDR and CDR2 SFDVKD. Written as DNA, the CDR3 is TGTGCCACCAGTGACGATAGGGCCAACCTGAACACCGGGGAGCTGTTTTTT. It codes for CATSDDRANLNTGELFF.